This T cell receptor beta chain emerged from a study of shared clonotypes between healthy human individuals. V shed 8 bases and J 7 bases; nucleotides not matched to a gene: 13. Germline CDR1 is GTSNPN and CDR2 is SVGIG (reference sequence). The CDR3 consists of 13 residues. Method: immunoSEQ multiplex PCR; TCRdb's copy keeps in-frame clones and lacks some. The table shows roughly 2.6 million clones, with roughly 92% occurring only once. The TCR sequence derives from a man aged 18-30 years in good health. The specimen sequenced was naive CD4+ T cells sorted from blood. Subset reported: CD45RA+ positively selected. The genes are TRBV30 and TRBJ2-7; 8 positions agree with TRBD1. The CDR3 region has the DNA TGTGCCCGGAATGGGCAGGGGGCGAGAGAGCAGTACTTC. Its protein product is CARNGQGAREQYF.